This section outlines one T cell receptor (beta chain) sequence together with its context. This entry is derived from a study of CD8 T cells in Susac syndrome. The CDR3 has 11 amino acids. The V gene's germline CDR1 is SEHNR and CDR2 FQNEAQ (reference sequence). Trimming shortened V by 5 bases and J by 8 bases, and 9 bases separated the two germline ends. TEMRA cells underwent FACS enrichment and CD8+ and CD4+ T cells underwent negative isolation. Reverse transcription of roughly 0.45 to 1 ug RNA used random hexamers. The authors amplified TCR beta CDR3 across 54 Vbeta and 13 Jbeta using immunoSEQ multiplex PCR. MiXCR, run by TCRdb on the immunoSEQ multiplex PCR reads, gives a single entry per CDR3 protein. Counted here are a few hundred thousand distinct CDR3 sequences, around 95% occurring once; the ten biggest clones make up 0.095%.

This TCR came from a human donor with multiple sclerosis. The sequencing sample was made of CD4+ T cells from PBMCs. The rearrangement links TRBV7-9 to TRBJ1-2; possibly TRBD1 for D (6 bases). CDR3 sequence: CASSPGQGYTF. The CDR3 DNA reads TGTGCCAGCAGCCCGGGACAAGGCTACACCTTC.